This record covers a single T cell receptor beta chain. The antigen is not known. This specimen belongs to a study of T cell responses to AZD1222 COVID-19 vaccine. General study points: All repertoire sampling was performed exclusively after the peak T cell response. Only a handful of AZD1222 recipients tested seropositive at baseline. There were mostly white British donors and more females than males, and clonal diversity was possibly underestimated.

The repertoire was sequenced with immunoSEQ multiplex PCR; TCRdb's copy has only in-frame clones and lacks some. The repertoire holds 85,000 or so clones, with around 83% as singletons. Analyses pooled second doses at about 4 or about 12 weeks. This TCR came from an adult who received the AZD1222 COVID-19 vaccine. The sequencing here drew on peripheral blood, taken 28 days after the second AZD1222 dose.

CDR3 bases: TGTGCCAGTAGTTCGGTAGGGGAATACTCCTACGAGCAGTACTTC. Translation gives CASSSVGEYSYEQYF. The chain recombines TRBV19 with TRBJ2-7, with D possibly being TRBD1 (5 bases). Germline CDR1 and CDR2: LNHDA and SQIVND (reference sequence). Trimming removed 5 bases at V and 0 bases at J, with 14 bases between. CDR3 size: 15 residues.